Shown below are 5 T cell receptor beta chains from a single sample sequenced in a study of blood T cell repertoires in COVID-19 (dated by TCRdb to 2019 to 2021). The library came from the immunoSEQ multiplex PCR assay. TCRdb's version of the immuneACCESS table is confined to in-frame rearrangements and falls short of the full clone set. An unresolved V gene accounts for under half of the shortfall where checked; the remainder is of unknown origin. This sample is represented by over 100,000 clones; 84% of them were singletons. The ten most abundant clones make up 26% of the sample. Specimen: peripheral blood. The receptors here all came from a man in his 60s with acute or convalescent COVID-19.

V is TRBV7-8 and J is TRBJ1-2, with D perhaps matching TRBD1 (6 bases). CDR1 is SGHVS, CDR2 FQNEAQ, per germline. The CDR3 loop spans 18 amino acids. Trimming stripped 5 bases from V and 0 bases from J, with 22 bases between. Here the CDR3 DNA reads TGTGCCAGCAGCGATAGGGTGGCGACAGGTCGAGCTAACTATGGCTACACCTTC. This translates into CASSDRVATGRANYGYTF.

In DNA, the CDR3 is TGCGCCAGCAGCTTGGGCTCAGGGGGCTATACCGGGGAGCTGTTTTTT. Its protein product is CASSLGSGGYTGELFF. The chain joins TRBV5-1 to TRBJ2-2; 8 positions match TRBD1. With 0 bases clipped from V and 5 bases from J, the junction kept 6 bases outside the gene matches. The CDR3 spans 16 residues. The V gene's germline CDR1 is SGHRS and CDR2 YFSETQ.

This clone is a singleton in its sample. The chain uses TRBV6-5 and TRBJ1-1, with D possibly TRBD1 on 5 matching bases. Germline lookup yields CDR1 MNHEY and CDR2 SVGAGI. V was clipped by 8 bases and J by 5 bases, with 18 bases between them. The CDR3 consists of 14 residues. CDR3 in amino acids: CASPIGRDRTEAFF. The CDR3 DNA sequence: TGTGCCAGCCCTATCGGGAGGGACCGAACTGAAGCTTTCTTT.

This clone was observed a few times. The chain uses TRBV5-1 and TRBJ1-1; D gene uncertain. In germline, CDR1 is SGHRS, CDR2 YFSETQ. The CDR3 contains 17 residues. Trimming took 1 base from V and 2 from J, leaving 18 bases between them. In DNA, the CDR3 is TGCGCCAGCAGCTTGTTTGTTCGGGTCAGTGACAACACTGAAGCTTTCTTT. Protein product: CASSLFVRVSDNTEAFF.

The chain couples TRBV6-5 to TRBJ2-3; no firm D call. CDR3 length equals 12 residues. Germline values: CDR1 MNHEY, CDR2 SVGAGI. Trimming removed 7 bases at V and 2 bases at J, with 7 bases between. CDR3 sequence reads: CASTGSTDTQYF. The DNA of the CDR3 is TGTGCCAGCACCGGGTCCACAGATACGCAGTATTTT.